This T cell receptor beta chain was recorded in a study of CD8+ T cells in alopecia areata. The study's findings and limits: Normal scalp showed lower clonality than lesional scalp, especially alopecia totalis/universalis.

Worth noting for this clone: The target antigen is unknown.

Treatment reported: oral pan-JAK inhibitor, 5-10 mg twice daily. Following extraction, RNA underwent reverse transcription to cDNA, which served as the sequencing template. Method: immunoSEQ multiplex PCR; TCRdb's copy keeps in-frame clones and lacks some. The sample has about 130,000 clones, around half seen once. V shed 6 bases and J shed 8 bases, with 8 bases lying between them. This CDR3 has 10 amino acids. Germline assignment: CDR1 DFQATT and CDR2 SNEGSKA (reference sequence). The clonotype was recovered from a human donor with alopecia areata. The chain employs TRBV20-1 and TRBJ2-1; D remains ambiguous. This specimen consisted of CD8+ T cells sorted from blood, obtained at week 4, from a patient treated with tofacitinib. In nucleotides, the CDR3 is TGCAGTGCCCAGTCCCATGAGCAGTTCTTC. The encoded protein is CSAQSHEQFF.